Listed below are T cell receptor beta chains from one sample, sequenced in a study of technical replicates of blood from a handful of donors. TCRdb's copy holds only in-frame clones and misses some; the assay was immunoSEQ multiplex PCR. The sample records roughly 72,000 clones, more than 85% being singletons. The sample was T cells isolated from PBMCs. All receptors derive from a human donor in good health. CDR3s include the opening cysteine and the closing phenylalanine or tryptophan. Each record gives: V gene, D gene, clone size, J gene, CDR3 DNA, CDR3 protein. A D gene is named only where the DNA matches it firmly. The size field is filled for only some rows; it gives once, few, many or a size class.

v_call: TRBV19; d_call: NA; clone_size: once; j_call: TRBJ1-5; cdr3_nt: TGTGCCAGTAGTCGGGACTGGCAGCAGCCCCAGCATTTT; cdr3_aa: CASSRDWQQPQHF
v_call: TRBV6-1; d_call: NA; clone_size: NA; j_call: TRBJ2-2; cdr3_nt: TGTGCCGCCCGTTTATGGGCTGGCGGGGAGCTGTTTTTT; cdr3_aa: CAARLWAGGELFF
v_call: TRBV28; d_call: TRBD2; clone_size: few; j_call: TRBJ2-7; cdr3_nt: TGTGCCAGCAGTTTAGGGCTAGCGGGAGTAAGTGAGCAGTACTTC; cdr3_aa: CASSLGLAGVSEQYF
v_call: TRBV28; d_call: NA; clone_size: NA; j_call: TRBJ1-2; cdr3_nt: TGTGCCAGCAAATTTAACGCAGGGTATAACTATGGCTACACCTTC; cdr3_aa: CASKFNAGYNYGYTF
v_call: TRBV6-6; d_call: TRBD1; clone_size: NA; j_call: TRBJ1-2; cdr3_nt: TGTGCCAGCAGTTACCCCCCGGGACAGGGCCTCCTAGGCTACACCTTC; cdr3_aa: CASSYPPGQGLLGYTF
v_call: TRBV12-2; d_call: NA; clone_size: few; j_call: TRBJ2-4; cdr3_nt: TGTGCAAGTCGCTTAGGAGGGGGACAGGTCTATATTCAGTACTTC; cdr3_aa: CASRLGGGQVYIQYF
v_call: TRBV4-1; d_call: TRBD1; clone_size: NA; j_call: TRBJ2-5; cdr3_nt: TGCGCCAGCAGCCAGGCCGGGACAGGGGGGCCAGAGACCCAGTACTTC; cdr3_aa: CASSQAGTGGPETQYF
v_call: TRBV7-8; d_call: NA; clone_size: NA; j_call: TRBJ1-3; cdr3_nt: TGTGCCAGCAGCTTAGCTGAGTTGTCAGGAGGAAACACCATATATTTT; cdr3_aa: CASSLAELSGGNTIYF
v_call: TRBV30; d_call: TRBD2; clone_size: NA; j_call: TRBJ2-2; cdr3_nt: TGTGCCTGGAGCCTAGGACTAGTAACCGGGGAGCTGTTTTTT; cdr3_aa: CAWSLGLVTGELFF
v_call: TRBV7-2; d_call: TRBD2; clone_size: NA; j_call: TRBJ2-1; cdr3_nt: TGTGCCAGCAGCTTACAAGGACTAGAGAACAATGAGCAGTTCTTC; cdr3_aa: CASSLQGLENNEQFF
v_call: TRBV23-1; d_call: NA; clone_size: NA; j_call: TRBJ1-2; cdr3_nt: TGCGCCAGCAGTCCCCGGCCTGAGGCACATGGCTACACCTTC; cdr3_aa: CASSPRPEAHGYTF
v_call: TRBV21-1; d_call: NA; clone_size: once; j_call: TRBJ1-4; cdr3_nt: TGTGCCAGCCCTTCCCGGGGACAGGGACATAGGGCGGGTGAAAAACTGTTTTTT; cdr3_aa: CASPSRGQGHRAGEKLFF
v_call: TRBV28; d_call: NA; clone_size: once; j_call: TRBJ2-5; cdr3_nt: TGTGCCAGCAGTCAACTTCAGGGGGGTTCAGAGACCCAGTACTTC; cdr3_aa: CASSQLQGGSETQYF
v_call: TRBV2; d_call: NA; clone_size: NA; j_call: TRBJ2-4; cdr3_nt: TGTGCCAGCCAACGCTCTTCCTGGGGCGAAAACATTCAGTACTTC; cdr3_aa: CASQRSSWGENIQYF